This entry features one TCR beta chain sequence. The data derive from a study of blood T cell repertoires in COVID-19. Study as a whole: The analysed material was cDNA or gDNA that came from T cells, B-cell-depleted T cells, or PBMCs.

Authors' analysis steps: Amplified reference gene primers provided the basis for estimating nucleated cell counts. Assay used: immunoSEQ multiplex PCR; TCRdb lists only in-frame clones, some missing. The V and J calls and clone size are taken from that table; D and trimming were inferred from the DNA. This table holds approximately 170,000 clones, about four fifths found once. The source of this sequence is a man between 65 and 85 years old who had recovered from COVID-19. Sample: peripheral blood.

CDR3 nucleotides: TGTGCCAGCAGCCGAAAGCGGGAGGGCCACGGCAATGAGCAGTTCTTC. This codes for CASSRKREGHGNEQFF. J is TRBJ2-1 and V is TRBV7-9; 10 bases fit TRBD2. Germline V lookup: CDR1 SEHNR, CDR2 FQNEAQ (reference sequence). The V gene end was trimmed by 5 bases and the J gene end by 6 bases; junction bases not matched to a gene: 10. This CDR3 region has 16 residues.